A selection of T cell receptor beta chains follows, all from one sample in a study of cytomegalovirus exposure and HLA in healthy donors. The data were produced by immunoSEQ multiplex PCR, yet TCRdb's version contains in-frame clones alone and is incomplete. The data contain around 260,000 clones, approximately 80% of them singletons. Sequenced input: PBMCs. Every receptor here comes from a girl aged 2 to 9 in good health and CMV-seronegative. The CDR3 runs from the conserved cysteine through the conserved F or W. D genes are given only for firm matches. Clone size is shown for a subset of rows, as once, few, many or a class of expanded clone.

J,D,size,V,DNA,CDR3
TRBJ2-3,.,.,TRBV5-4,TGTGCCAGCAGCTTGGGGGGGGACCACACAGATACGCAGTATTTT,CASSLGGDHTDTQYF
TRBJ1-3,.,.,TRBV9,TGTGCCAGCAGCGTAGATCGGGGGACGGGAAACACCATATATTTT,CASSVDRGTGNTIYF
TRBJ1-2,TRBD1,.,TRBV6-1,TGTGCCAGCAGTAAACGGGGGACAGGAATGGATGGCTACACCTTC,CASSKRGTGMDGYTF
TRBJ2-7,TRBD1,.,TRBV28,TGTGCCAGCAGTTTAGGTGGGACAGGGTACCACGAGCAGTACTTC,CASSLGGTGYHEQYF
TRBJ2-5,.,once,TRBV7-9,TGTGCCAGCAGCTTAGGGGGAGTTGCGACCCAGTACTTC,CASSLGGVATQYF
TRBJ1-5,TRBD1,.,TRBV6-1,TGTGCCAGCAATCGGGACAGATTTAGCAATCAGCCCCAGCATTTT,CASNRDRFSNQPQHF
TRBJ2-1,.,once,TRBV7-9,TGTGCCAGCAGCCATCGGGGGGGGACAGGGAGATTGAATGAGCAGTTCTTC,CASSHRGGTGRLNEQFF
TRBJ1-5,TRBD1,.,TRBV18,TGTGCCAGCTCACCAAACAGGGGAGATCAGCCCCAGCATTTT,CASSPNRGDQPQHF
TRBJ2-5,.,.,TRBV7-8,TGTGCCAGCAGCCCAGGCCCGGGGGAGCAGTACTTC,CASSPGPGEQYF
TRBJ2-6,.,.,TRBV6-4,TGTGCCAGCAGTGCGGAGGGGCACTCTGGGGCCAACGTCCTGACTTTC,CASSAEGHSGANVLTF
TRBJ1-4,TRBD1,.,TRBV7-9,TGTTCCAGCAGCTTGGACAGGGGGCGGTGGGGAAAACTGTTTTTT,CSSSLDRGRWGKLFF
TRBJ2-1,TRBD1,few,TRBV5-1,TGCGCCAGCAGCCTCAGGGGGCTCGATGAGCAGTTCTTC,CASSLRGLDEQFF
TRBJ1-4,.,.,TRBV6-5,TGTGCCAGCAGTTACTCAGGAGCAACTAATGAAAAACTGTTTTTT,CASSYSGATNEKLFF
TRBJ2-3,.,.,TRBV5-4,TGTGCCAGCAGCTTGGTCTCAGTTGGCACAGATACGCAGTATTTT,CASSLVSVGTDTQYF
TRBJ1-5,TRBD1,.,TRBV5-6,TGTGCCAGCAGCTTGGGACAGGGGGGGTTCAATCAGCCCCAGCATTTT,CASSLGQGGFNQPQHF
TRBJ2-7,.,.,TRBV5-6,TGTGCCAGCAGCACGGACAGAGCCTACGAGCAGTACTTC,CASSTDRAYEQYF
TRBJ2-1,TRBD2,.,TRBV6-4,TGTGCCAGCAGTGACTCGGCCAGCGGGGGGGCCAATGAGCAGTTCTTC,CASSDSASGGANEQFF
TRBJ2-2,TRBD1,.,TRBV2,TGTGCCAGCAGTACACAGGGGGGAACGAACACCGGGGAGCTGTTTTTT,CASSTQGGTNTGELFF
TRBJ1-1,.,.,TRBV9,TGTGCCAGCAGCCTCCAGCCGGGACACCAGAACACTGAAGCTTTCTTT,CASSLQPGHQNTEAFF
TRBJ2-1,TRBD2,.,TRBV5-8,TGTGCCAGCAGCACCGGACTAGCGTGGGACAATGAGCAGTTCTTC,CASSTGLAWDNEQFF
TRBJ2-7,.,.,TRBV5-8,TGTGCCAGCAGCTTATTCTGGGCAGGGGTCGACGAGCAGTACTTC,CASSLFWAGVDEQYF
TRBJ1-5,.,.,TRBV27,TGTGCCAGCAGTTTATATAACAATCAGCCCCAGCATTTT,CASSLYNNQPQHF
TRBJ1-1,TRBD1,.,TRBV18,TGTGCCAGCTCCCATCCCGGGACAGGGCTCGCTGAAGCTTTCTTT,CASSHPGTGLAEAFF
TRBJ2-7,TRBD1,few,TRBV10-2,TGCGCCAGCACCCGGACAGGGCTCTACGAGCAGTACTTC,CASTRTGLYEQYF
TRBJ2-2,.,.,TRBV13,TGTGCCAGCAGCTTAGGTCCCGGGGATTCCGGGGAGCTGTTTTTT,CASSLGPGDSGELFF